These 18 T cell receptor beta chains were sequenced from one sample in a study of CD8 T cells in Susac syndrome (dated by TCRdb to about 2019). The method behind the library was the immunoSEQ multiplex PCR assay. RNA was extracted using the RNeasy kit, and about 0.45 to 1 ug of the RNA was reverse transcribed with random hexamers. TCRdb reprocessing: public reads trimmed at Q25 with fastp, clones called with MiXCR, in-frame beta chains kept. Rows are unified per CDR3 protein, each entry keeping the most common DNA and genes. This sample is represented by about 76,000 distinct CDR3 sequences; roughly 90% of them were singletons. Jointly, the top ten make up about 0.52% of the sample. The sample taken for sequencing was CD8+ T cells from PBMCs. The receptors derive from a human donor with multiple sclerosis.

The chain couples TRBV28 to TRBJ2-2; TRBD1 aligns across 9 bases. The CDR3 is made up of 14 amino acids. Germline V lookup: CDR1 MDHEN, CDR2 SYDVKM. The V and J ends lost 7 bases and 5 bases, in that order; junction bases with no gene match: 5. The CDR3 sequence is CASTGQGVTGELFF. The CDR3 DNA is TGTGCCAGCACGGGACAGGGTGTAACCGGGGAGCTGTTTTTT.

V and J are TRBV12-3 or TRBV12-4 and TRBJ2-1, with 15 bases fitting TRBD2. The trim removed 7 bases at V and 9 bases at J, leaving 7 bases unmatched. The CDR3 contains 15 residues. The CDR3: CASTHGLAGGIEQFF. In DNA form, the CDR3 reads TGTGCCAGCACCCACGGACTAGCGGGGGGGATTGAGCAGTTCTTC.

This clonotype was seen once. The chain has TRBV9 and TRBJ2-3, with D perhaps matching TRBD2 (5 bases). The germline V gene encodes CDR1 SGDLS and CDR2 YYNGEE. V lost 4 bases, J lost 0 bases, and 15 bases lay in between. The CDR3 totals 16 residues. In nucleotides, the CDR3 is TGTGCCAGCAGCCCTAGTGGAGCGGCTAGCACAGATACGCAGTATTTT. Protein sequence: CASSPSGAASTDTQYF. Filled out from reference TRBV9 and TRBJ2-3, the complete variable domain reads DSGVTQTPKHLITATGQRVTLRCSPRSGDLSVYWYQQSLDQGLQFLIQYYNGEERAKGNILERFSAQQFPDLHSELNLSSLELGDSALYFCASSPSGAASTDTQYFGPGTRLTVL.

This chain connects TRBV19 to TRBJ1-3; TRBD1 is a possible D gene (5 bases). This CDR3 is built from 14 residues. Trimming stripped 3 bases from V and 3 bases from J, with 9 bases between. Germline CDR1 and CDR2: LNHDA and SQIVND (reference sequence). CDR3: CASSIADNGNTIYF. Here the CDR3 DNA reads TGTGCCAGTAGTATTGCGGACAATGGAAACACCATATATTTT.

V is TRBV19 and J is TRBJ2-7; no definite D call. Trimming left V 3 bases short and J 2 bases short, with 14 bases between. Germline lookup yields CDR1 LNHDA and CDR2 SQIVND (reference sequence). The CDR3 is made up of 15 amino acids. The CDR3 loop reads CASSIAPKWPYEQYF. The CDR3 region has the DNA TGTGCCAGTAGTATCGCCCCCAAGTGGCCCTACGAGCAGTACTTC. The variable domain in full, with the rest retrieved from reference TRBV19 and TRBJ2-7, is DGGITQSPKYLFRKEGQNVTLSCEQNLNHDAMYWYRQDPGQGLRLIYYSQIVNDFQKGDIAEGYSVSREKKESFPLTVTSAQKNPTAFYLCASSIAPKWPYEQYFGPGTRLTVT.

This chain links TRBV2 with TRBJ1-1, with D maybe TRBD1 (6 bases). The CDR3 loop spans 16 amino acids. Trimming shortened V by 10 bases and J by 0 bases, and 21 bases separated the two germline ends. Germline V lookup: CDR1 SNHLY, CDR2 FYNNEI. The CDR3 reads CATLGGEVLMNTEAFF. CDR3 in DNA: TGTGCCACTCTAGGGGGAGAAGTCTTAATGAACACTGAAGCTTTCTTT.

This chain uses TRBV27 with TRBJ2-1, with 8 bases fitting TRBD1. Trimming took 2 bases from V and 4 from J; bases not matched to a gene: 7. This CDR3 comprises 16 residues. Per germline, CDR1 MNHEY and CDR2 SMNVEV (reference sequence). The CDR3 reads CASSLSSGQEYNEQFF. The DNA of the CDR3 is TGTGCCAGCAGTTTAAGTTCGGGACAGGAGTACAATGAGCAGTTCTTC.

This chain uses TRBV13 with TRBJ2-3, with TRBD2 matching 14 bases. Trimming removed 6 bases from V and 3 bases from J; junction bases left unmatched: 2. CDR3 length: 15 residues. Germline V gene lookup returns CDR1 PRHDT and CDR2 FYEKMQ (reference sequence). This CDR3 reads CASRRTSGRTDTQYF. CDR3 DNA sequence: TGTGCCAGCAGACGGACTAGCGGGAGGACAGATACGCAGTATTTT.

The chain carries TRBV19 and TRBJ1-5; maybe TRBD1 (5 bases). This CDR3 has 15 amino acids. V was trimmed by 4 bases and J by 0 bases, leaving 10 bases between them. In germline, CDR1 is LNHDA, CDR2 SQIVND (reference sequence). In DNA, the CDR3 is TGTGCCAGTAGTACCGACAGTTATAGCAATCAGCCCCAGCATTTT. It translates to CASSTDSYSNQPQHF. Full variable domain (rest looked up from reference TRBV19 and TRBJ1-5): DGGITQSPKYLFRKEGQNVTLSCEQNLNHDAMYWYRQDPGQGLRLIYYSQIVNDFQKGDIAEGYSVSREKKESFPLTVTSAQKNPTAFYLCASSTDSYSNQPQHFGDGTRLSIL.

A single count supports this clonotype. V and J are TRBV11-2 and TRBJ2-5, with a possible D match to TRBD1 (7 bases). CDR1 and CDR2 from the germline V gene are SGHAT and FQNNGV. Between the trimmed V and J ends, which lost 5 bases and 5 bases, there was a span of 12 bases. The CDR3 length is 13 residues. The CDR3 sequence is CASSNSGGETQYF. CDR3 bases: TGTGCCAGCAGCAACTCAGGGGGGGAGACCCAGTACTTC.

The chain combines TRBV5-4 with TRBJ2-7, with a tentative D call TRBD2 (6 bases). Per germline, CDR1 SGHNT and CDR2 YYREEE (reference sequence). This CDR3 contains 14 residues. V was cut by 3 bases and J by 0 bases, with 10 bases left in between. The CDR3 reads CASSSWRDSYEQYF. CDR3 coding DNA: TGTGCCAGCAGCTCATGGAGGGACTCCTACGAGCAGTACTTC.

The chain carries TRBV6-5 and TRBJ2-2, with D unclear. V shed 2 bases and J shed 0 bases, with 7 bases lying between them. The CDR3 loop spans 15 amino acids. The germline V gene has CDR1 MNHEY and CDR2 SVGAGI. The CDR3, as DNA: TGTGCCAGCAGTTACGGACCTGCGAACACCGGGGAGCTGTTTTTT. Protein product: CASSYGPANTGELFF.

The chain recombines TRBV2 with TRBJ1-5, with 9 bases identical to TRBD1. V shed 6 bases and J 2 bases; nucleotides not matched to a gene: 5. The CDR3 has 15 amino acids. From germline, CDR1 is SNHLY and CDR2 FYNNEI. DNA of the CDR3: TGTGCCAGCAGCGCGTGGACAGGGGGCAATCAGCCCCAGCATTTT. This codes for CASSAWTGGNQPQHF.

A few counts support this clonotype. The chain employs TRBV11-2 and TRBJ2-7, with a tentative D call TRBD2 (5 bases). The CDR3 has 13 residues. CDR1 and CDR2 (germline): SGHAT, FQNNGV. Trimming stripped 5 bases from V and 3 bases from J, with 11 bases between. CDR3 amino acids: CASSPGGFYEQYF. CDR3 sequence (DNA): TGTGCCAGCAGCCCGGGCGGGTTCTACGAGCAGTACTTC.

This clonotype appeared a single time. The chain couples TRBV9 to TRBJ2-1, with unresolved D. This CDR3 region has 18 residues. Germline assignment: CDR1 SGDLS and CDR2 YYNGEE. Trimming took off 0 bases at V and 0 bases at J, with 16 bases between the two ends. CDR3 loop: CASSVEGSYPLSYNEQFF. Here the CDR3 DNA reads TGTGCCAGCAGCGTAGAAGGGTCCTACCCTCTCTCCTACAATGAGCAGTTCTTC. The full variable domain, completed using reference TRBV9 and TRBJ2-1, is DSGVTQTPKHLITATGQRVTLRCSPRSGDLSVYWYQQSLDQGLQFLIQYYNGEERAKGNILERFSAQQFPDLHSELNLSSLELGDSALYFCASSVEGSYPLSYNEQFFGPGTRLTVL.

The gene calls are TRBV9 and TRBJ2-1; no clear D. Germline loops: CDR1 SGDLS, CDR2 YYNGEE. Trimming shortened V by 0 bases and J by 0 bases, and 10 bases separated the two germline ends. The CDR3 sequence is 16 residues long. The CDR3 coding sequence is TGTGCCAGCAGCGTAGGGATAGCAGGCTCCTACAATGAGCAGTTCTTC. It is translated as CASSVGIAGSYNEQFF.

The J gene is TRBJ2-1, the V gene TRBV4-2, with 12 bases aligning to TRBD2. After removal of 3 bases from V and 7 bases from J, the junction contained 10 bases not matched to a gene. From germline, CDR1 is LGHNA and CDR2 YNFKEQ. This CDR3 spans 17 amino acids. The CDR3 bases are TGTGCCAGCAGCCAGCTCGGACTAGCGGGAAGGGATAATGAGCAGTTCTTC. Encoded protein: CASSQLGLAGRDNEQFF.

The chain carries TRBV28 and TRBJ1-1, with 11 bases lining up with TRBD1. V was pared by 9 bases and J by 4 bases, with 10 bases of the junction left unmatched. The CDR3 extends over 15 amino acids. Germline CDR1 and CDR2: MDHEN and SYDVKM. CDR3 coding DNA: TGTGCCAGTACCCGGGACAGGGGGGTAAGCACTGAAGCTTTCTTT. It encodes CASTRDRGVSTEAFF.